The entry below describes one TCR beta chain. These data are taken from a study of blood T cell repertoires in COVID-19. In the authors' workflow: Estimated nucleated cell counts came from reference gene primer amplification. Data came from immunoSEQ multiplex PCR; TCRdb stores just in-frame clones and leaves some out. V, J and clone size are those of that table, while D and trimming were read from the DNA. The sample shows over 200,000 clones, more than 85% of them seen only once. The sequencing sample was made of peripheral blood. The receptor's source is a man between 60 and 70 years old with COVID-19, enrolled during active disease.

The CDR3 loop is CASRPGGNYEQYF. As DNA, the CDR3 is TGTGCCAGCAGGCCAGGGGGCAACTACGAGCAGTACTTC. The V gene is TRBV28, the J gene TRBJ2-7; the match to TRBD1 covers 8 bases. CDR3 length equals 13 residues. In germline, CDR1 is MDHEN, CDR2 SYDVKM. V gave up 6 bases and J gave up 3 bases; unmatched junction bases: 4.